A single sample gave rise to the 5 T cell receptor beta chains below, sequenced in a study of blood T cell repertoires in COVID-19. Produced via immunoSEQ multiplex PCR; TCRdb's table is partial and in-frame only. The sample has more than 75,000 clones, roughly 82% seen once. Input material: peripheral blood. Receptors originate from a man between 60 and 75 years old with acute or convalescent COVID-19.

This chain joins TRBV4-1 and TRBJ1-2; TRBD1 agrees at 7 bases. Germline trimming cut 0 bases from V and 7 bases from J; bases unmatched to any gene: 8. CDR1 and CDR2 (germline): MGHRA, YSYEKL. The CDR3 consists of 15 residues. The CDR3 region is CASSQEGDRAAGYTF. The CDR3 bases are TGCGCCAGCAGCCAAGAGGGCGACAGGGCGGCTGGCTACACCTTC.

This rearrangement joins TRBV28 to TRBJ2-3, with a possible D match to TRBD2 (7 bases). V lost 7 bases to trimming and J lost 2 bases, with 16 bases between them. Germline CDR1 and CDR2: MDHEN and SYDVKM. This CDR3 has 15 amino acids. This CDR3 is CASTARAGATDTQYF. DNA for the CDR3: TGTGCCAGCACCGCCCGGGCGGGGGCCACAGATACGCAGTATTTT.

This clone was seen only a few times. The chain uses TRBV5-4 and TRBJ1-6, with D tentatively TRBD1 (6 bases). The ends were cut back, 3 bases at V and 7 bases at J, with 17 bases in the middle. The CDR3 runs to 16 residues. Germline-derived CDR1 and CDR2 are SGHNT and YYREEE (reference sequence). The CDR3 DNA is TGTGCCAGCAGCTCTTCTGTCGGGACAAGGAATTCACCCCTCCACTTT. This encodes CASSSSVGTRNSPLHF.

The rearrangement uses TRBV12-3 or TRBV12-4 and TRBJ1-2; possible D gene TRBD1, 6 bases. The V end was cut by 6 bases, the J end by 8 bases, with 13 bases between. The length of the CDR3 is 12 residues. Here the CDR3 reads CASSPSRGGYTF. The CDR3 nucleotides are TGTGCCAGCAGCCCGTCCAGGGGCGGCTACACCTTC.

The chain links TRBV7-2 to TRBJ2-7, with TRBD1 matching over 8 bases. Germline lookup yields CDR1 SGHTA and CDR2 FQGNSA. V trimming: 1 base; J trimming: 4 bases; junction bases outside the gene matches: 6. The CDR3 sequence is 15 residues long. The CDR3 protein is CASSLDPYRGYEQYF. In DNA form, the CDR3 reads TGTGCCAGCAGCTTAGATCCCTACAGGGGGTACGAGCAGTACTTC.